The 22 T cell receptor beta chains reported below all come from one sample, sequenced in a study of post-analysis software for immune sequencing data. Study-wide points: Controls had lower frequencies than patients of about 5 TRBV segments, which included TRBV5-6, TRBV5-1 and TRBV20-1.

The antigens of these receptors remain unknown. Unique molecular identifiers featured in each of the TCR beta cDNA libraries. TCRdb ran MiXCR on the PCR reads and lists one entry per CDR3 protein. Here the sample spans some 690,000 distinct CDR3 sequences, around 27% being singletons. Sequenced sample: blood. The receptors stem from a girl aged 10 to 17 with multiple sclerosis.

The chain employs TRBV20-1 and TRBJ1-6; D perhaps matches TRBD1 (5 bases). V lost 2 bases and J lost 10, with 12 bases in between. Per germline, CDR1 DFQATT and CDR2 SNEGSKA (reference sequence). The CDR3 sequence is 13 residues long. The DNA for the CDR3 is TGCAGTGCTAGACGGGGGTTTAGCTCACCCCTCCACTTT. Amino acids: CSARRGFSSPLHF.

J is TRBJ1-2 and V is TRBV7-8, with TRBD1 matching over 9 bases. The CDR3 is 15 amino acids. Germline values: CDR1 SGHVS, CDR2 FQNEAQ. Trimming removed 4 bases from V and 0 bases from J; junction bases left unmatched: 3. CDR3 nucleotides: TGTGCCAGCAGCTGGGGACAGGGTTCTAACTATGGCTACACCTTC. Residues: CASSWGQGSNYGYTF.

This clonotype was observed a few times. This chain connects TRBV3-1 to TRBJ2-1; D perhaps matches TRBD2 (5 bases). Trimming removed 4 bases from V and 1 base from J, with 14 bases in between. Germline V gene data show CDR1 as LGHDT and CDR2 as YNNKEL (reference sequence). The CDR3 spans 16 residues. As DNA, the CDR3 is TGTGCCAGCAGCCGCCTAGGACGGGGATCCTACAATGAGCAGTTCTTC. Its translation is CASSRLGRGSYNEQFF.

The table lists this clonotype with a few counts. V gene TRBV9 combines with J gene TRBJ2-5; D unresolved. Germline values: CDR1 SGDLS, CDR2 YYNGEE. The CDR3 runs 14 residues. V was clipped by 0 bases and J by 0 bases, with 6 bases between them. The CDR3 DNA is TGTGCCAGCAGCGTAGGGTCGAACCAAGAGACCCAGTACTTC. Its translation is CASSVGSNQETQYF.

This clonotype occurred a few times. The chain employs TRBV2 and TRBJ1-5, with no clear D. This CDR3 contains 13 residues. V was trimmed by 7 bases and J by 0 bases, leaving 7 bases between them. Germline V gene sequence: CDR1 SNHLY, CDR2 FYNNEI. The CDR3 reads CASTRLSNQPQHF. The CDR3 DNA reads as TGTGCCAGCACTCGACTTAGCAATCAGCCCCAGCATTTT. Full variable domain (outside the CDR3, taken from reference TRBV2 and TRBJ1-5): EPEVTQTPSHQVTQMGQEVILRCVPISNHLYFYWYRQILGQKVEFLVSFYNNEISEKSEIFDDQFSVERPDGSNFTLKIRSTKLEDSAMYFCASTRLSNQPQHFGDGTRLSIL.

This clonotype has just a few counts. The J gene is TRBJ2-1, the V gene TRBV29-1, with 15 positions matching TRBD2. CDR3 length: 15 residues. CDR1 and CDR2 (germline): SQVTM, ANQGSEA. The ends lost 4 bases at V and 8 bases at J; junction bases unmatched: 6. This chain's CDR3 is CSVAGLAGGGDEQFF. Written as DNA, the CDR3 is TGCAGCGTTGCGGGACTAGCGGGAGGAGGGGATGAGCAGTTCTTC.

The J gene is TRBJ2-1, the V gene TRBV7-9; weak D call: TRBD2 (6 bases). The V gene's germline CDR1 is SEHNR and CDR2 FQNEAQ (reference sequence). The CDR3 length is 17 residues. The V and J ends lost 0 bases and 2 bases respectively, with 14 bases between them. Here the CDR3 reads CASSLAVSSGAYNEQFF. The CDR3 DNA is TGTGCCAGCAGCTTAGCGGTCAGTAGCGGAGCCTACAATGAGCAGTTCTTC. Looking up the rest from reference TRBV7-9 and TRBJ2-1 gives the full variable domain: DTGVSQNPRHKITKRGQNVTFRCDPISEHNRLYWYRQTLGQGPEFLTYFQNEAQLEKSRLLSDRFSAERPKGSFSTLEIQRTEQGDSAMYLCASSLAVSSGAYNEQFFGPGTRLTVL.

The chain carries TRBV6-1 and TRBJ2-5, with D unclear. The CDR3 is 15 residues long. V lost 1 base to trimming and J lost 1 base, with 10 bases between them. The V gene's germline CDR1 is MNHNS and CDR2 SASEGT. CDR3 nucleotides: TGTGCCAGCAGTGAAGGAGCTGTTCCCCAAGAGACCCAGTACTTC. The encoded protein is CASSEGAVPQETQYF.

This chain connects TRBV16 to TRBJ1-2, with D unresolved. The CDR3 runs 11 residues. The V gene lost 1 base and the J gene lost 8 bases, with 5 bases spanning the gap. Germline CDR1 reads KGHSY; CDR2 reads FQNENV. CDR3 region: CASSQYGGYTF. The CDR3 nucleotides read TGTGCCAGCAGCCAATACGGCGGCTACACCTTC. Full variable domain (missing parts from reference TRBV16 and TRBJ1-2): GEEVAQTPKHLVRGEGQKAKLYCAPIKGHSYVFWYQQVLKNEFKFLISFQNENVFDETGMPKERFSAKCLPNSPCSLEIQATKLEDSAVYFCASSQYGGYTFGSGTRLTVV.

The gene calls are TRBV27 and TRBJ2-7, with TRBD2 identical over 10 bases. The CDR3 totals 12 residues. The germline CDR1 and CDR2 sequences are MNHEY and SMNVEV (reference sequence). V trimming: 9 bases; J trimming: 6 bases; junction bases outside the gene matches: 5. The CDR3 spells CASSGGYSEQYV. The CDR3 nucleotides are TGTGCCAGTAGCGGGGGGTACTCCGAGCAGTACGTC.

V and J are TRBV20-1 and TRBJ2-6, with D unresolved. CDR1 is DFQATT, CDR2 SNEGSKA, per germline (reference sequence). Trimming took 1 base from V and 2 from J, leaving 6 bases between them. This CDR3 is 14 amino acids long. In DNA, the CDR3 is TGCAGTGCTAGAGCGAAACCTGGGGCCAACGTCCTGACTTTC. Translating it yields CSARAKPGANVLTF.

The table lists this clonotype with a few counts. The chain employs TRBV10-2 and TRBJ2-5; the D call may be TRBD1 or TRBD2 (5 bases each). This CDR3 is 15 amino acids long. The V gene lost 3 bases and the J gene lost 2 bases, with 13 bases spanning the gap. Germline V gives CDR1 WSHSY, CDR2 SAAADI. This CDR3 reads CASSDPGRMQETQYF. CDR3 nucleotide sequence: TGCGCCAGCAGTGATCCGGGGCGCATGCAAGAGACCCAGTACTTC.

The chain carries TRBV20-1 and TRBJ2-1, with 12 positions matching TRBD2. This CDR3 is built from 13 residues. V was pared by 6 bases and J by 8 bases, with 5 bases of the junction left unmatched. CDR1 DFQATT and CDR2 SNEGSKA come from the germline V gene (reference sequence). The CDR3 nucleotides read TGCAGTGCCAGACTAGCGGGAGTCTATGAGCAGTTCTTC. Its translation: CSARLAGVYEQFF.

The V call is TRBV2, the J call TRBJ2-7, with D perhaps matching TRBD1 or TRBD2 (5 bases each). Germline CDR1 and CDR2: SNHLY and FYNNEI. CDR3 length: 13 residues. V shed 6 bases and J shed 3 bases, with 12 bases lying between them. The CDR3 DNA reads TGTGCCAGCAGGAGGGTCCAGGGCTACGAGCAGTACTTC. It is translated as CASRRVQGYEQYF.

About this clonotype itself: A much larger clone differs by one base, so this may be a read error. The chain employs TRBV29-1 and TRBJ2-5; D is undetermined. Germline V lookup: CDR1 SQVTM, CDR2 ANQGSEA. The CDR3 is 11 amino acids. In DNA form, the CDR3 reads TGCAGCGTTGAAATGAAAGAGACCCGGTACTTC. Protein product: CSVEMKETRYF.

About this clonotype: At one of its ends the junction is not consistent with the germline gene, which may arise from a read error. This sequence joins TRBV12-3 or TRBV12-4 and TRBJ2-3, with no clear D. The CDR3 is made up of 15 amino acids. The CDR3 DNA sequence: TGTGCCAGCAATCCGTCGGGCCTTAGAGCAGATGCGCAGTATTTT. Amino acid sequence: CASNPSGLRADAQYF.

The chain joins TRBV20-1 to TRBJ2-1; the match to TRBD1 covers 9 bases. The germline V gene has CDR1 DFQATT and CDR2 SNEGSKA (reference sequence). The V segment lost 6 bases and the J segment 9 bases; nucleotides outside the gene matches: 15. This CDR3 is built from 15 residues. The CDR3, as DNA: TGCAGTGCCGGTATACCGGGACAGGGTTCTAGTGAGCAGTTCTTC. Protein sequence: CSAGIPGQGSSEQFF.

This chain joins TRBV6-1 and TRBJ2-3, with D perhaps being TRBD1 or TRBD2 (6 bases each). Germline CDR1 and CDR2: MNHNS and SASEGT. CDR3 length: 14 amino acids. The germline V and J ends were trimmed by 10 bases and 0 bases, with 14 bases remaining between them. For the CDR3, the DNA is TGTGCCACCCGAGGGGGAGGAAGCACAGATACGCAGTATTTT. Its translation: CATRGGGSTDTQYF.

The table lists this clonotype with a few counts. The chain links TRBV3-1 to TRBJ1-2; D remains ambiguous. The germline V gene encodes CDR1 LGHDT and CDR2 YNNKEL (reference sequence). This CDR3 is 15 amino acids long. The germline V and J ends were trimmed by 4 bases and 2 bases, with 14 bases remaining between them. CDR3 sequence reads: CASSRSLKDNYGYTF. For the CDR3, the DNA is TGTGCCAGCAGCCGGTCCCTTAAGGACAACTATGGCTACACCTTC.

Comments on this clonotype: The final CDR3 position lacks the conserved phenylalanine or tryptophan, pointing to a likely read error. The chain couples TRBV20-1 to TRBJ2-7; 8 nucleotides align to TRBD1. The trim removed 2 bases at V and 0 bases at J, leaving 0 bases unmatched. Germline lookup yields CDR1 DFQATT and CDR2 SNEGSKA (reference sequence). The length of the CDR3 is 13 residues. CDR3 region: CSARQGASYEQYL. The CDR3 DNA follows: TGCAGTGCTAGACAGGGGGCCTCCTACGAGCAGTACTTA.

This clonotype was observed many times. The chain carries TRBV6-6 and TRBJ2-1; D remains unclear. The length of the CDR3 is 15 residues. The V and J ends lost 2 bases and 0 bases respectively, with 8 bases between them. The germline CDR1 and CDR2 sequences are MNHNY and SVGAGI (reference sequence). This CDR3 reads CASSYAESSYNEQFF. In DNA, the CDR3 is TGTGCCAGCAGTTACGCGGAGAGCTCCTACAATGAGCAGTTCTTC.

This clonotype was counted a few times. The chain has TRBV4-1 and TRBJ1-1, with TRBD1 identical over 8 bases. The CDR3 sequence is 12 residues long. CDR1 is MGHRA and CDR2 is YSYEKL in the germline V gene. Trimming at V came to 11 bases and at J to 5 bases, leaving 7 bases not matched to a gene. CDR3 loop: CASAGGYTEAFF. CDR3 in DNA: TGCGCCTCGGCAGGGGGCTATACTGAAGCTTTCTTT.